A single sample is the source of the 25 T cell receptor beta chains below, sequenced in a study of control samples from healthy donors and cancer patients. The method was immunoSEQ multiplex PCR; TCRdb's version includes in-frame clones alone and lacks a portion of them. The table includes 75,000 or so clones, roughly nine tenths detected once. Sequencing used PBMCs. The receptors shown here come from a man aged 55-75 years with colorectal cancer.

V is TRBV7-2 and J is TRBJ2-7; weak D call: TRBD1 (5 bases). Per the germline V gene, CDR1 is SGHTA and CDR2 is FQGNSA. Deletions cut 0 bases from V and 5 bases from J, with 11 bases between. The CDR3 sequence is 14 residues long. CDR3 protein: CASSLAAGPDEQYF. DNA of the CDR3: TGTGCCAGCAGCTTAGCCGCAGGGCCCGACGAGCAGTACTTC.

V gene TRBV18 combines with J gene TRBJ1-1; D unresolved. The CDR3 has 13 amino acids. Germline CDR1 reads KGHSH; CDR2 reads LQKENI. V was shortened by 6 bases and J by 5 bases, with 13 bases between the two germline ends. CDR3 coding DNA: TGTGCCAGCTCGTCGGCGGGTAGTACTGAAGCTTTCTTT. It yields the protein CASSSAGSTEAFF.

This chain links TRBV11-2 with TRBJ1-2; 7 nucleotides agree with TRBD1. The CDR3 has 12 amino acids. Germline V gives CDR1 SGHAT, CDR2 FQNNGV. The V gene end was trimmed by 4 bases and the J gene end by 8 bases; junction bases not matched to a gene: 4. The CDR3 nucleotides read TGTGCCAGCAGCTCCGACAGGGTCGGCTACACCTTC. The encoded protein is CASSSDRVGYTF.

This clone appeared once. The CDR3 DNA sequence: TGTGCCAGCAGTCAAAGGGGCCGACTAGCGGGGGGCACGAGCTCCTACGAGCAGTACTTC. Translation: CASSQRGRLAGGTSSYEQYF. The chain joins TRBV2 to TRBJ2-7; the match to TRBD2 covers 13 bases. Germline CDR1 and CDR2: SNHLY and FYNNEI. V was pared by 5 bases and J by 0 bases, with 16 bases of the junction left unmatched. The CDR3 sequence is 20 residues long.

Judged by abundance, this clone is medium-sized. The same CDR3 can be traced to other DNA sequences in this sample. This rearrangement joins TRBV11-2 to TRBJ1-2; D unclear. Between the trimmed V and J ends, which lost 0 bases and 2 bases, there was a span of 4 bases. CDR1 is SGHAT and CDR2 is FQNNGV in the germline V gene. The CDR3 is 13 residues long. Here the CDR3 DNA reads TGTGCCAGCAGCTTAGACAGGAACTATGGCTACACCTTC. Its protein product is CASSLDRNYGYTF.

This sequence joins TRBV11-2 and TRBJ1-2; D not resolved. Germline CDR1 reads SGHAT; CDR2 reads FQNNGV. This CDR3 spans 15 amino acids. V lost 5 bases and J 7 bases, leaving 20 bases between the germline ends. The CDR3 reads CASSPLRQVGFGYTF. The CDR3 DNA follows: TGTGCCAGCAGCCCCCTCAGGCAGGTGGGTTTTGGCTACACCTTC.

This chain links TRBV3-1 (or the pseudogene TRBV3-2) with TRBJ2-7, with D unresolved. This CDR3 comprises 14 residues. CDR1 and CDR2 from the germline V gene are LGHDT and YNNKEL (reference sequence). V was pared by 1 base and J by 0 bases, with 7 bases between. As DNA, the CDR3 is TGTGCCAGCAGCCAAGGGACCCCCTCCTACGAGCAGTACTTC. Its protein product is CASSQGTPSYEQYF.

Here the CDR3 DNA reads TGTGCCAGCAGTCTGACTAGCGGGGGGGCCAGGAATGAGCAGTTCTTC. Its translation: CASSLTSGGARNEQFF. The chain combines TRBV2 with TRBJ2-1; 14 positions match TRBD2. V lost 5 bases to trimming and J lost 7 bases; unmatched junction nucleotides: 7. The CDR3 length is 16 residues. From germline, CDR1 is SNHLY and CDR2 FYNNEI.

This clone appeared a single time. This chain connects TRBV5-1 to TRBJ2-5, with 10 bases matching TRBD2. The CDR3 spans 16 residues. The germline gives CDR1 SGHRS, CDR2 YFSETQ. V lost 1 base, J lost 1 base, and 4 bases stayed unmatched. CDR3 DNA sequence: TGCGCCAGCAGCTTGATCCCTAGCGGGGGCCAAGAGACCCAGTACTTC. Translated: CASSLIPSGGQETQYF.

The chain joins TRBV6-1 to TRBJ1-5; no firm D call. The CDR3 runs to 14 residues. V lost 2 bases to trimming and J lost 3 bases, with 8 bases between them. In germline, CDR1 is MNHNS, CDR2 SASEGT. CDR3 nucleotides: TGTGCCAGCAGTGAACAAGGGAACAATCAGCCCCAGCATTTT. Translating gives CASSEQGNNQPQHF.

The V and J genes are TRBV5-4 and TRBJ2-7, with D unresolved. Germline CDR1 is SGHNT and CDR2 is YYREEE (reference sequence). V was shortened by 4 bases and J by 6 bases, with 14 bases between the two germline ends. This CDR3 is built from 13 residues. CDR3 nucleotides: TGTGCCAGCAGCGCGACGAGCGCGAGCGAGCAGTACTTC. Translated: CASSATSASEQYF.

V is TRBV12-3 or TRBV12-4 and J is TRBJ2-3, with D uncertain. Trimming removed 5 bases from V and 7 bases from J, with 7 bases in between. The CDR3 covers 11 residues. CDR3 sequence: CASSLSNTQYF. The CDR3 DNA follows: TGTGCCAGCAGTCTCTCAAATACGCAGTATTTT.

This chain uses TRBV6-6 with TRBJ2-5, with D uncertain. Germline CDR1 is MNHNY and CDR2 is SVGAGI (reference sequence). The CDR3 loop spans 12 amino acids. V lost 4 bases to trimming and J lost 4 bases, with 7 bases between them. The CDR3 nucleotides are TGTGCCAGCAGTTCTTTGGTAGAGACCCAGTACTTC. Protein product: CASSSLVETQYF.

This chain connects TRBV6-2 or TRBV6-3 to TRBJ2-1; the match to TRBD2 covers 10 bases. This CDR3 has 16 residues. Germline CDR1 MNHEY, CDR2 SVGEGT. V gave up 2 bases and J gave up 9 bases; unmatched junction bases: 10. CDR3 DNA: TGTGCCAGCAGTTACCTTAGGCTAGCGGGGGACGGTGAGCAGTTCTTC. Amino acid sequence: CASSYLRLAGDGEQFF.

This chain uses TRBV5-4 with TRBJ2-5; 10 bases align to TRBD1. Trimming took 3 bases from V and 1 from J; bases not matched to a gene: 9. CDR1 is SGHNT and CDR2 is YYREEE in the germline V gene (reference sequence). There are 17 residues in the CDR3. This CDR3 is CASSSEPRTGGQETQYF. CDR3 nucleotide sequence: TGTGCCAGCAGCTCTGAGCCCAGGACAGGGGGCCAAGAGACCCAGTACTTC.

V usage is TRBV27 and J usage is TRBJ1-6; the D is unclear. The length of the CDR3 is 13 residues. Trimming took off 5 bases at V and 4 bases at J, with 6 bases between the two ends. CDR1 is MNHEY and CDR2 is SMNVEV in the germline V gene (reference sequence). CDR3 amino acids: CASSPSYNSPLHF. The CDR3 DNA reads TGTGCCAGCAGTCCGTCTTATAATTCACCCCTCCACTTT.

This chain uses TRBV29-1 with TRBJ2-3; 7 nucleotides line up with TRBD2. This CDR3 spans 15 amino acids. The germline CDR1 and CDR2 sequences are SQVTM and ANQGSEA. The junction had 7 bases not matched to a gene; V was cut back by 4 bases and J by 0 bases. CDR3 loop: CSVARGSTSTDTQYF. The CDR3 DNA follows: TGCAGCGTTGCGCGGGGGAGTACTAGCACAGATACGCAGTATTTT.

CDR3 nucleotides: TGCGCCAGCAGACTGCTGGCGGGGGGATACAATGAGCAGTTCTTC. It is translated as CASRLLAGGYNEQFF. V is TRBV10-2 and J is TRBJ2-1; 8 positions match TRBD2. Germline loops: CDR1 WSHSY, CDR2 SAAADI. CDR3 length: 15 amino acids. V trimming: 6 bases; J trimming: 4 bases; junction bases outside the gene matches: 8.

This clone is a singleton in its sample. The rearrangement uses TRBV2 and TRBJ2-3; 8 positions match TRBD1. The germline V gene encodes CDR1 SNHLY and CDR2 FYNNEI. The trim removed 6 bases at V and 2 bases at J, leaving 7 bases unmatched. This CDR3 has 15 residues. Here the CDR3 reads CASSGQGGPTDTQYF. The CDR3 nucleotides are TGTGCCAGCAGCGGACAGGGCGGACCCACAGATACGCAGTATTTT.

The chain joins TRBV25-1 to TRBJ2-1, with 11 positions matching TRBD2. CDR1 MGHDK and CDR2 SYGVNS come from the germline V gene. This CDR3 spans 15 amino acids. V shed 3 bases, J shed 7 bases, and the junction held 5 bases outside the gene matches. This chain's CDR3 is CASSDSGGAANEQFF. CDR3 bases: TGTGCCAGCAGTGATAGCGGGGGGGCTGCGAATGAGCAGTTCTTC.

This clone was recorded only once. The chain is built from TRBV6-2 or TRBV6-3 and TRBJ1-4, with 9 bases aligning to TRBD1. The junction had 5 bases not matched to a gene; V was cut back by 1 base and J by 8 bases. Germline assignment: CDR1 MNHEY and CDR2 SVGEGT. The CDR3 totals 15 residues. The CDR3 nucleotides read TGTGCCAGCAGTTACTGGGGACAGGGTCTGGAAAAACTGTTTTTT. Its translation is CASSYWGQGLEKLFF.

The V and J genes are TRBV18 and TRBJ2-4; D remains ambiguous. V lost 6 bases to trimming and J lost 0 bases, with 12 bases between them. This CDR3 region has 15 residues. The germline V gene encodes CDR1 KGHSH and CDR2 LQKENI. CDR3 DNA: TGTGCCAGCTCTCTTGGGGATGCAGCCAAAAACATTCAGTACTTC. It specifies CASSLGDAAKNIQYF.

The rearrangement joins TRBV28 to TRBJ2-6, with TRBD1 matching 7 bases. The junction had 6 bases not matched to a gene; V was cut back by 3 bases and J by 4 bases. Germline CDR1 reads MDHEN; CDR2 reads SYDVKM. The length of the CDR3 is 16 residues. CDR3 nucleotide sequence: TGTGCCAGCAGTTTGCAGACAGGGTTCGGGGCCAACGTCCTGACTTTC. Translated, it gives CASSLQTGFGANVLTF.

This chain connects TRBV5-8 to TRBJ2-4; D not resolved. Trimming stripped 4 bases from V and 0 bases from J, with 17 bases between. The CDR3 is 17 amino acids. Germline CDR1 and CDR2: SGHTS and YDEGEE. The CDR3 region has the DNA TGTGCCAGCAGCGCACCCGGCCTGTCGCTAGCCAAAAACATTCAGTACTTC. Translated, it gives CASSAPGLSLAKNIQYF. The full variable domain, rest sourced from reference TRBV5-8 and TRBJ2-4, is EAGVTQSPTHLIKTRGQQATLRCSPISGHTSVYWYQQALGLGLQFLLWYDEGEERNRGNFPPRFSGRQFPNYSSELNVNALELEDSALYLCASSAPGLSLAKNIQYFGAGTRLSVL.

This clone occurred once. The V and J genes are TRBV6-5 and TRBJ1-2; the match to TRBD1 covers 9 bases. The CDR3 consists of 16 residues. Germline lookup yields CDR1 MNHEY and CDR2 SVGAGI. The V and J ends lost 2 bases and 2 bases, in that order; junction bases with no gene match: 6. CDR3 nucleotide sequence: TGTGCCAGCAGTTACCAAAGACAGGGGGGGAACTATGGCTACACCTTC. It translates to CASSYQRQGGNYGYTF.